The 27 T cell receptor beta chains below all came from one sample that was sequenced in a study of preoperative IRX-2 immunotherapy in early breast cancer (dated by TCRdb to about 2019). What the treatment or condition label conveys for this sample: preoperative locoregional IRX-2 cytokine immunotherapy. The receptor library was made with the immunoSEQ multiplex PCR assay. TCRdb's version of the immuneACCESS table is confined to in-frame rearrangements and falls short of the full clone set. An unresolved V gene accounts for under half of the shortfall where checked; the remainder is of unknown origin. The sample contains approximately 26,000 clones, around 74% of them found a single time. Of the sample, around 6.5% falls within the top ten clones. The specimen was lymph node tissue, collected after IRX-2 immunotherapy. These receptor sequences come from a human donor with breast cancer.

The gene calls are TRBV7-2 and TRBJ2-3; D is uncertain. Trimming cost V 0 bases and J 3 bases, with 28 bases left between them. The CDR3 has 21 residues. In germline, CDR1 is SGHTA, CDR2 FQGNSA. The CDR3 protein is CASSLARGGPNPRSVTDTQYF. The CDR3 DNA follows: TGTGCCAGCAGCTTAGCGCGTGGCGGACCGAACCCACGGAGCGTTACAGATACGCAGTATTTT. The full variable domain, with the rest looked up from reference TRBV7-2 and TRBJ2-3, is GAGVSQSPSNKVTEKGKDVELRCDPISGHTALYWYRQSLGQGLEFLIYFQGNSAPDKSGLPSDRFSAERTGGSVSTLTIQRTQQEDSAVYLCASSLARGGPNPRSVTDTQYFGPGTRLTVL.

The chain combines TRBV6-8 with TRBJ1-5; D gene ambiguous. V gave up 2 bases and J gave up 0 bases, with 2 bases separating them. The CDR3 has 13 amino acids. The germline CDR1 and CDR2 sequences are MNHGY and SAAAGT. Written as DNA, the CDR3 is TGTGCCAGCAGTTACACTAGCAATCAGCCCCAGCATTTT. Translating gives CASSYTSNQPQHF.

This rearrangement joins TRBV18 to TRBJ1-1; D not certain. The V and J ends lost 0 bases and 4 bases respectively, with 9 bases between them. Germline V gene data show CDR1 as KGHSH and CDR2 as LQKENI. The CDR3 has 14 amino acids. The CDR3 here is CASSPPQQSTEAFF. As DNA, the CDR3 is TGTGCCAGCTCACCACCTCAACAATCCACTGAAGCTTTCTTT. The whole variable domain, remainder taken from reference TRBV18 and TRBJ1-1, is NAGVMQNPRHLVRRRGQEARLRCSPMKGHSHVYWYRQLPEEGLKFMVYLQKENIIDESGMPKERFSAEFPKEGPSILRIQQVVRGDSAAYFCASSPPQQSTEAFFGQGTRLTVV.

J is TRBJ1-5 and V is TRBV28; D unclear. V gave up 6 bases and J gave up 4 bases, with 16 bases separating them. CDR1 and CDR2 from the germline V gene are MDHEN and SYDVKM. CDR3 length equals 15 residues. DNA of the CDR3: TGTGCCAGCAGCCTGGAAAACCGAGGGAATCAGCCCCAGCATTTT. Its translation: CASSLENRGNQPQHF.

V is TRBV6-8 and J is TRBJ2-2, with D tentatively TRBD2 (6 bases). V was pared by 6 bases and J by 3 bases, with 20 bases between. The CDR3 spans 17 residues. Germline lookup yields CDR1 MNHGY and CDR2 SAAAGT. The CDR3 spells CASRPGLLTRDTGELFF. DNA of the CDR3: TGTGCCAGCAGGCCGGGACTTTTGACGCGTGACACCGGGGAGCTGTTTTTT.

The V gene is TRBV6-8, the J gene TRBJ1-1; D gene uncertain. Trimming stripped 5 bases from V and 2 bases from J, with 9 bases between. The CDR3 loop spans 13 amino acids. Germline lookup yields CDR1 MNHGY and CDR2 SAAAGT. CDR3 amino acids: CASSATHNTEAFF. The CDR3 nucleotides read TGTGCCAGCAGTGCGACACACAACACTGAAGCTTTCTTT.

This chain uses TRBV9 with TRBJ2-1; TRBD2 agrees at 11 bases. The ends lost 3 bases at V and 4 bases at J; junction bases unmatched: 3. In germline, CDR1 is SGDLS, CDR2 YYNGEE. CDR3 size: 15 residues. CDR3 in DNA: TGTGCCAGCAGCGAGGGACTAGCGGTTTACAATGAGCAGTTCTTC. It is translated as CASSEGLAVYNEQFF. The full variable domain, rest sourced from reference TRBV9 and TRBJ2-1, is DSGVTQTPKHLITATGQRVTLRCSPRSGDLSVYWYQQSLDQGLQFLIQYYNGEERAKGNILERFSAQQFPDLHSELNLSSLELGDSALYFCASSEGLAVYNEQFFGPGTRLTVL.

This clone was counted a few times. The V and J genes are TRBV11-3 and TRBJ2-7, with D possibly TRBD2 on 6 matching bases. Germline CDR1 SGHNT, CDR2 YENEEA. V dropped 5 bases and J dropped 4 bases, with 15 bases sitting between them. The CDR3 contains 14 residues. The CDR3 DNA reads TGTGCCAGCAGCATTAGCGGCCTACTTTACGAGCAGTACTTC. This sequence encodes CASSISGLLYEQYF.

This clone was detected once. The CDR3 loop is CASSIGTDGRYGYTF. DNA for the CDR3: TGTGCCAGTAGTATAGGGACAGACGGGCGGTATGGCTACACCTTC. The V and J genes are TRBV19 and TRBJ1-2; maybe TRBD1 (6 bases). The germline V and J ends were trimmed by 1 base and 5 bases, with 14 bases remaining between them. The CDR3 is made up of 15 amino acids. CDR1 and CDR2 (germline): LNHDA, SQIVND (reference sequence). The whole variable domain, filled in from reference TRBV19 and TRBJ1-2, reads DGGITQSPKYLFRKEGQNVTLSCEQNLNHDAMYWYRQDPGQGLRLIYYSQIVNDFQKGDIAEGYSVSREKKESFPLTVTSAQKNPTAFYLCASSIGTDGRYGYTFGSGTRLTVV.

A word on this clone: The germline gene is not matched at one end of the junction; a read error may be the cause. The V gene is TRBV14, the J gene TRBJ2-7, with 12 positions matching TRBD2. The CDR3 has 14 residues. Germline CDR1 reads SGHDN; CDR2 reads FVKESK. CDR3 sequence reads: CASSQDLGLAGMQF. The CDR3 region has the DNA TGTGCCAGCAGCCAAGACTTAGGACTAGCGGGAATGCAGTTC.

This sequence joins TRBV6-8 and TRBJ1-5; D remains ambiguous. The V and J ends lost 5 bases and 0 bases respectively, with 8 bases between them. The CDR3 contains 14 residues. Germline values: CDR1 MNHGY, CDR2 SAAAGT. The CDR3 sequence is CASSAEVSNQPQHF. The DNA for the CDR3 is TGTGCCAGCAGTGCGGAGGTTAGCAATCAGCCCCAGCATTTT.

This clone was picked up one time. DNA of the CDR3: TGTGCCAGCAGAGAACAGGGAAGGGACTATGGCTACACCTTC. This encodes CASREQGRDYGYTF. J is TRBJ1-2 and V is TRBV28, with D maybe TRBD1 (6 bases). The CDR3 sequence is 14 residues long. Germline V gene sequence: CDR1 MDHEN, CDR2 SYDVKM. Trimming took 6 bases from V and 3 from J, leaving 14 bases between them.

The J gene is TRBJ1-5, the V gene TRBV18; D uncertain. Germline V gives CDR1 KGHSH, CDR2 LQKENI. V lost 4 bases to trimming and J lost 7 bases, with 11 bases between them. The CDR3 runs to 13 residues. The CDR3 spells CASSREGYQPQHF. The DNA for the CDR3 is TGTGCCAGCTCACGGGAAGGCTACCAGCCCCAGCATTTT. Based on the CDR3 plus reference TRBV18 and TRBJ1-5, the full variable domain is NAGVMQNPRHLVRRRGQEARLRCSPMKGHSHVYWYRQLPEEGLKFMVYLQKENIIDESGMPKERFSAEFPKEGPSILRIQQVVRGDSAAYFCASSREGYQPQHFGDGTRLSIL.

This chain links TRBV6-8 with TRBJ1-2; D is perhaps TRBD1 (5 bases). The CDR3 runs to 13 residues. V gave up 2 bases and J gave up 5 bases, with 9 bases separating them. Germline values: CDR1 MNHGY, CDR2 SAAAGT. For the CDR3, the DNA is TGTGCCAGCAGTTACAGCAGGGAATATGGCTACACCTTC. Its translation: CASSYSREYGYTF.

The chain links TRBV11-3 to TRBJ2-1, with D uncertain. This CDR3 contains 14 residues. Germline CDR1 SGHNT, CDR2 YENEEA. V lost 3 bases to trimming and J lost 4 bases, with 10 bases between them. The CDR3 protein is CASSLLGGYNEQFF. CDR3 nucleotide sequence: TGTGCCAGCAGCTTGTTAGGCGGATACAATGAGCAGTTCTTC.

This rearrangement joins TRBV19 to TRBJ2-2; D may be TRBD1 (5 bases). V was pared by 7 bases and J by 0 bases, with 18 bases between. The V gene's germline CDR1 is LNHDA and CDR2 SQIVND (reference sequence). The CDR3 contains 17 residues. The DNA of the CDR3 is TGTGCCAGTACCTCTAGGGCAGGGCCTACGAACACCGGGGAGCTGTTTTTT. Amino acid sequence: CASTSRAGPTNTGELFF.

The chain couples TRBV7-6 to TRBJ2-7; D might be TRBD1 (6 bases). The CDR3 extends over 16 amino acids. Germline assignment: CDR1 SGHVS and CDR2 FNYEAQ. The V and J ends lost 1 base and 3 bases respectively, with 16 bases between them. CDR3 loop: CASSLGRDTRDYEQYF. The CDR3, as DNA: TGTGCCAGCAGCTTAGGCCGGGACACAAGAGACTACGAGCAGTACTTC.

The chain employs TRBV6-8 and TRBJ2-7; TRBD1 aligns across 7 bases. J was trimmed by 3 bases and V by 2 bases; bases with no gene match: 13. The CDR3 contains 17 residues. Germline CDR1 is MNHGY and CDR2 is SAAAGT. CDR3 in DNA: TGTGCCAGCAGTTACGGGCTATACAGGGGCCTTCTCTACGAGCAGTACTTC. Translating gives CASSYGLYRGLLYEQYF.

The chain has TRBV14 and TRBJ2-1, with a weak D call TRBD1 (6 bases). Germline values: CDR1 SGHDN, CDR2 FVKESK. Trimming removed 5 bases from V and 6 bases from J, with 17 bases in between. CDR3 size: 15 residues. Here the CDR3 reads CASSLLRDTFNEQFF. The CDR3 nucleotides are TGTGCCAGCAGCTTGCTCCGGGACACCTTCAATGAGCAGTTCTTC.

In nucleotides, the CDR3 is TGTGCCAGCAGCTTAGCCGGTGTAAATGAAGCTTTCTTT. Protein product: CASSLAGVNEAFF. The V and J genes are TRBV7-2 and TRBJ1-1; D gene uncertain. Germline CDR1 and CDR2: SGHTA and FQGNSA. The V end lost 0 bases, the J end lost 7 bases, and 9 bases lay between the germline ends. The CDR3 contains 13 residues.

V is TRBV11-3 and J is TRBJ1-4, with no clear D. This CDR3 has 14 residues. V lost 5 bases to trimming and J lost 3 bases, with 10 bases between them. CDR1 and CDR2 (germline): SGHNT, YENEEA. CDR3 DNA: TGTGCCAGCAGCCCCGCAGGACCTAATGAAAAACTGTTTTTT. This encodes CASSPAGPNEKLFF.

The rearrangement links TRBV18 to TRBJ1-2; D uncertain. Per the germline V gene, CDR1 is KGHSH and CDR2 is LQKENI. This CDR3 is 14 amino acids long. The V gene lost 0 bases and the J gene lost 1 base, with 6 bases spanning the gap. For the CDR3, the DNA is TGTGCCAGCTCACCACCTGTACATAACTATGGCTACACCTTC. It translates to CASSPPVHNYGYTF.

The CDR3 DNA reads as TGTGCCTGGAGTTCGGATATTTACGAGCAGTACTTC. The encoded protein is CAWSSDIYEQYF. The chain joins TRBV30 to TRBJ2-7; D not certain. The CDR3 is 12 amino acids. V gave up 2 bases and J gave up 4 bases, with 9 bases separating them. Germline lookup yields CDR1 GTSNPN and CDR2 SVGIG (reference sequence).

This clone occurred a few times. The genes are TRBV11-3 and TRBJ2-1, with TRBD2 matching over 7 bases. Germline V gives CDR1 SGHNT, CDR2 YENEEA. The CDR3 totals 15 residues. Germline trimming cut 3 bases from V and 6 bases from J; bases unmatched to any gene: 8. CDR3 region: CASSLGRASGNEQFF. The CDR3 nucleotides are TGTGCCAGCAGCTTGGGTAGGGCTAGCGGCAATGAGCAGTTCTTC.

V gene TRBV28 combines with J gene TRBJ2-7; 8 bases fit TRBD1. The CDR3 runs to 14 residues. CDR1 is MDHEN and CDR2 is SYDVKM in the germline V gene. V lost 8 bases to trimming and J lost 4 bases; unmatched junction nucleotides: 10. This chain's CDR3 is CASLGNRGRYEQYF. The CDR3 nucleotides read TGTGCCAGCTTAGGGAACAGGGGGAGATACGAGCAGTACTTC.

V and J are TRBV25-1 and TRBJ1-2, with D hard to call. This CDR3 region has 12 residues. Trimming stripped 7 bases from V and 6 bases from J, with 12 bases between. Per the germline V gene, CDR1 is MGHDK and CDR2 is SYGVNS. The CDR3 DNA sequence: TGTGCCAGCAAGGGAGGGAATGATGGCTACACCTTC. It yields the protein CASKGGNDGYTF.

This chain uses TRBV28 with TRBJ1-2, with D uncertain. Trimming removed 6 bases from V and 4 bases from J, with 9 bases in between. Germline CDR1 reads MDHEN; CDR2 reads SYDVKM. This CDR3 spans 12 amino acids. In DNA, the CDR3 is TGTGCCAGCAGCACAAGGACCTATGGCTACACCTTC. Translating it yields CASSTRTYGYTF.